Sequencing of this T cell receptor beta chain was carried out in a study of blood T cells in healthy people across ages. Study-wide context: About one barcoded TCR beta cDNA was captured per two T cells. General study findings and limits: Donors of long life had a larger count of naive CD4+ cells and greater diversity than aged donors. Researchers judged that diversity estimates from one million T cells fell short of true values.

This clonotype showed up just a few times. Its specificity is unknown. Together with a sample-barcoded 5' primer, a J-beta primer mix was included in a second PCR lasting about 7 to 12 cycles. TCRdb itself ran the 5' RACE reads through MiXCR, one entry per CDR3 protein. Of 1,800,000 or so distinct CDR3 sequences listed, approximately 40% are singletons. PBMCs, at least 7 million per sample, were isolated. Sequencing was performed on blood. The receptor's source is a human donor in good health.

CDR3 in amino acids: CASSLTGQGYNEQYF. Here the CDR3 DNA reads TGCGCCAGCAGCTTAACGGGACAGGGATACAACGAGCAGTACTTC. The chain links TRBV5-1 to TRBJ2-7; TRBD1 matches 9 bases. Germline V gene sequence: CDR1 SGHRS, CDR2 YFSETQ. The CDR3 sequence is 15 residues long. The trim removed 2 bases at V and 5 bases at J, leaving 8 bases unmatched.